The rows below give T cell receptor beta chains drawn from one sample of a study of T cell repertoires in cytomegalovirus infection. Using its own MiXCR run on the reads, TCRdb lists one record per CDR3 protein. The data contain more than 150,000 distinct CDR3 sequences, approximately 19% of them singletons. The sequenced sample was PBMCs. These receptors all come from a human donor in good health (CMV status not recorded). Some clones in this sample may be carry-over from other donors' samples. The CDR3 runs from the conserved cysteine through the conserved F or W. The D gene is left open where the match is weak. Some rows have no size entry. The others give once, few or many, or a class for an expanded clone.

cdr3_aa | cdr3_nt | d_call | v_call | clone_size | j_call
CASSPGTGSPLHF | TGTGCCAGTAGTCCCGGGACAGGATCACCCCTCCACTTT | TRBD1 | TRBV19 | once | TRBJ1-6
CATAWETGTFTEAFF | TGTGCCACCGCGTGGGAGACAGGGACATTCACTGAAGCTTTCTTT | TRBD1 | TRBV12-3/TRBV12-4 | - | TRBJ1-1
CASSTTGTSVYSSYNEQFF | TGTGCCAGCAGCACAACCGGGACTAGCGTATACAGCTCCTACAATGAGCAGTTCTTC | TRBD2 | TRBV12-3/TRBV12-4 | many | TRBJ2-1
CASSESPPAAAADTQYF | TGTGCCAGCAGTGAATCCCCGCCCGCGGCAGCGGCAGATACGCAGTATTTT | - | TRBV25-1 | - | TRBJ2-3
CAWSVGGVQGYTF | TGTGCCTGGAGTGTAGGAGGGGTTCAGGGCTACACCTTC | - | TRBV30 | - | TRBJ1-2
CATRPGTGGAHYGYTF | TGTGCCACCCGTCCGGGGACAGGGGGCGCTCACTATGGCTACACCTTC | TRBD1 | TRBV10-3 | many | TRBJ1-2
CASSLVGSRDPGNTIYF | TGTGCCAGCAGCTTAGTGGGGTCGAGAGACCCTGGAAACACCATATATTTT | - | TRBV7-6 | many | TRBJ1-3
CASSFGFRKDETQYF | TGTGCCAGCAGCTTTGGTTTTAGAAAAGATGAGACCCAGTACTTC | - | TRBV7-3 | few | TRBJ2-5
CSARDPRGLKWGDTQYF | TGCAGTGCTAGAGATCCGAGAGGACTAAAATGGGGGGATACGCAGTATTTT | - | TRBV20-1 | few | TRBJ2-3
CASSLVSGSRETQYF | TGTGCCAGCAGCTTGGTTAGCGGGAGTCGGGAGACCCAGTACTTC | TRBD2 | TRBV5-4 | - | TRBJ2-5
CSARFGISYNSPLHF | TGCAGTGCTAGATTCGGGATCTCCTATAATTCACCCCTCCACTTT | - | TRBV20-1 | few | TRBJ1-6
CASSSIAGVTYEQYF | TGTGCCAGCAGCTCGATAGCGGGAGTCACCTACGAGCAGTACTTC | TRBD2 | TRBV7-2 | many | TRBJ2-7
CASSDLAGGPSGANVLTF | TGCGCCAGCAGTGACCTAGCGGGAGGGCCTTCCGGGGCCAACGTCCTGACTTTC | TRBD2 | TRBV10-2 | few | TRBJ2-6
CASRFGGQDRGGTEAFF | TGTGCCAGCAGGTTTGGGGGGCAGGACAGGGGAGGCACTGAAGCTTTCTTT | TRBD1 | TRBV5-4 | few | TRBJ1-1
CASSLSIGGRFNEKLFF | TGTGCCAGCAGCCTCTCCATCGGGGGCAGGTTTAATGAAAAACTGTTTTTT | - | TRBV12-3/TRBV12-4 | many | TRBJ1-4
CASSQDGNEQFF | TGCGCCAGCAGCCAAGACGGCAATGAGCAGTTCTTC | - | TRBV4-1 | - | TRBJ2-1
CASPNGQGANYGYTF | TGTGCCAGCCCCAACGGCCAGGGGGCTAACTATGGCTACACCTTC | TRBD1 | TRBV12-3/TRBV12-4 | many | TRBJ1-2
CASSFLGFQDDGYTF | TGTGCCAGCAGTTTTTTGGGCTTTCAAGACGATGGCTACACCTTC | - | TRBV12-3/TRBV12-4 | once | TRBJ1-2
CASSFTNIQETQYF | TGTGCCAGCAGCTTCACGAACATCCAAGAGACCCAGTACTTC | - | TRBV6-2/TRBV6-3 | - | TRBJ2-5
CASSLSGHLYNEKLFF | TGTGCCAGCAGTCTCTCGGGACACCTATACAATGAAAAACTGTTTTTT | - | TRBV27 | - | TRBJ1-4
CASSSDRKETQYF | TGTGCCAGCAGCTCGGACAGAAAAGAGACCCAGTACTTC | - | TRBV7-9 | many | TRBJ2-5
CASSLAGIGGYTF | TGTGCCAGCAGCTTAGCTGGGATAGGTGGCTACACCTTC | - | TRBV7-2 | many | TRBJ1-2